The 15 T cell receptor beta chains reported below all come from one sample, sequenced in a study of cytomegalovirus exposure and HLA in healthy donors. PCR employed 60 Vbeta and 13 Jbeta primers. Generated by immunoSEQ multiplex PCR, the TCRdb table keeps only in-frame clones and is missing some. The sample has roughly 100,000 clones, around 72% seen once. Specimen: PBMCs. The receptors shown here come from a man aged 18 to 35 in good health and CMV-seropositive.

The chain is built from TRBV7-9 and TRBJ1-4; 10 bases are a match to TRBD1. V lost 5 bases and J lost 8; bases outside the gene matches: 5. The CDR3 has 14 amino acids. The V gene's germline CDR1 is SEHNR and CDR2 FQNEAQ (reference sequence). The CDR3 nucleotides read TGTGCCAGCAGCCGCCGGACAGGGGGGGAAAAACTGTTTTTT. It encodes CASSRRTGGEKLFF.

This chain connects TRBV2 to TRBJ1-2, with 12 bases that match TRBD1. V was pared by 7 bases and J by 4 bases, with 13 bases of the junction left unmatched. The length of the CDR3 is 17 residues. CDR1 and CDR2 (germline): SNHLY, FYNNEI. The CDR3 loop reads CASTGGTGGRGTYGYTF. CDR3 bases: TGTGCCAGCACGGGAGGGACAGGGGGCCGTGGAACCTATGGCTACACCTTC.

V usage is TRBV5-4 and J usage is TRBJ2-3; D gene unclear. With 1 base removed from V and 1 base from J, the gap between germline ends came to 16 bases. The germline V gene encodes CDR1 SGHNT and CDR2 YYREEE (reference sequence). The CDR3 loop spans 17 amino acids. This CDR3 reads CASSLMTLSGGTDTQYF. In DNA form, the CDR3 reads TGTGCCAGCAGCTTGATGACCCTATCCGGAGGCACAGATACGCAGTATTTT.

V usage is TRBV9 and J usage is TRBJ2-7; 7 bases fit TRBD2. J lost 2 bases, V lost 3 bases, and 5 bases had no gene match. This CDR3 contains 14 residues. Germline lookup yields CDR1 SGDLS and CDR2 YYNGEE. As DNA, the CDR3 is TGTGCCAGCAGCGCTGGGACTACCGCCTACGAGCAGTACTTC. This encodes CASSAGTTAYEQYF.

The CDR3 sequence is CAIRDKTYEQYF. CDR3 coding DNA: TGTGCCATCAGGGACAAAACCTACGAGCAGTACTTC. This rearrangement joins TRBV10-3 to TRBJ2-7; tentative D call: TRBD1 (5 bases). The CDR3 covers 12 residues. The V and J ends lost 6 bases and 2 bases respectively, with 8 bases between them. Germline V gene lookup returns CDR1 ENHRY and CDR2 SYGVKD.

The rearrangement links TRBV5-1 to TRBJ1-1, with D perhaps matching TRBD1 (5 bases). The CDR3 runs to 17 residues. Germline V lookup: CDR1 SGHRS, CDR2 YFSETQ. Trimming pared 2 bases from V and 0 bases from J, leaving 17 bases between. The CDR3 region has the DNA TGCGCCAGCAGCTTTGACAGCACCTCAGTAATGAACACTGAAGCTTTCTTT. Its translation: CASSFDSTSVMNTEAFF.

CDR3 residues: CASSPRTETGYTF. DNA of the CDR3: TGTGCCAGCAGTCCCCGGACAGAGACGGGCTACACCTTC. The chain uses TRBV6-1 and TRBJ1-2; possible D gene TRBD1, 6 bases. CDR1 and CDR2 (germline): MNHNS, SASEGT. The CDR3 length is 13 residues. V shed 5 bases and J shed 8 bases, with 15 bases lying between them.

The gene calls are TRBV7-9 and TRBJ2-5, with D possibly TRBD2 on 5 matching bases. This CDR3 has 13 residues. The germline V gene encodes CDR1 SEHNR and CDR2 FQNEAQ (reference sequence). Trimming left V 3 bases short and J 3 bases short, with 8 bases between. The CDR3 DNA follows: TGTGCCAGCAGCTTCCGGGGAGAAGAGACCCAGTACTTC. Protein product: CASSFRGEETQYF.

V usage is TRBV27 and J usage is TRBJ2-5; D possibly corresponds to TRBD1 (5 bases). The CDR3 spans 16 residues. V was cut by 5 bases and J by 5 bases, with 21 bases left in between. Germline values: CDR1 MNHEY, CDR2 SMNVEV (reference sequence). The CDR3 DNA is TGTGCCAGCAGTCCAGTTTCGCAGGGTTTGGGGGAGACCCAGTACTTC. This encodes CASSPVSQGLGETQYF.

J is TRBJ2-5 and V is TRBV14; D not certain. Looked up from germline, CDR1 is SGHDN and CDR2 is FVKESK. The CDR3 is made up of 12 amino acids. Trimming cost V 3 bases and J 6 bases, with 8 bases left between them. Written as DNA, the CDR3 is TGTGCCAGCAGCCAGGTCACACAGACCCAGTACTTC. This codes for CASSQVTQTQYF. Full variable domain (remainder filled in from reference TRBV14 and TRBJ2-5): EAGVTQFPSHSVIEKGQTVTLRCDPISGHDNLYWYRRVMGKEIKFLLHFVKESKQDESGMPNNRFLAERTGGTYSTLKVQPAELEDSGVYFCASSQVTQTQYFGPGTRLLVL.

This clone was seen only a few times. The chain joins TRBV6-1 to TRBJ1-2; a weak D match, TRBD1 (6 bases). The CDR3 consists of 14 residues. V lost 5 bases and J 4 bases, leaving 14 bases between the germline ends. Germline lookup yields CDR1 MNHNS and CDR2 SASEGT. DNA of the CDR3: TGTGCCAGCAGTCCCTTTGGGGACACCTATGGCTACACCTTC. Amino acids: CASSPFGDTYGYTF.

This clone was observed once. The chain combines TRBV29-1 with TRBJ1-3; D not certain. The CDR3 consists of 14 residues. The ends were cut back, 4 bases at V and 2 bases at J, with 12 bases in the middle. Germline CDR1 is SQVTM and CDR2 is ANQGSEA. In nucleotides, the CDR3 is TGCAGCGTTGTTGGGCAGTCCGCTGGAAACACCATATATTTT. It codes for CSVVGQSAGNTIYF.

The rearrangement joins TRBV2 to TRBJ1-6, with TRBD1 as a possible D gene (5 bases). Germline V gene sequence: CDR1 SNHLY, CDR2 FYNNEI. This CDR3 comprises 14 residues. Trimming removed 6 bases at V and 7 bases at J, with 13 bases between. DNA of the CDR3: TGTGCCAGCAGAGCGGGACGGTCAAATTCACCCCTCCACTTT. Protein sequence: CASRAGRSNSPLHF.

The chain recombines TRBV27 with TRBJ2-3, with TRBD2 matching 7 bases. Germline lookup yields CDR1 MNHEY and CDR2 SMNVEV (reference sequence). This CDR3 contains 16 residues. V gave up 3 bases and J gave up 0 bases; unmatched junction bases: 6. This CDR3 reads CASSLWEGSSTDTQYF. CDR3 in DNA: TGTGCCAGCAGTTTGTGGGAGGGCTCTAGCACAGATACGCAGTATTTT.

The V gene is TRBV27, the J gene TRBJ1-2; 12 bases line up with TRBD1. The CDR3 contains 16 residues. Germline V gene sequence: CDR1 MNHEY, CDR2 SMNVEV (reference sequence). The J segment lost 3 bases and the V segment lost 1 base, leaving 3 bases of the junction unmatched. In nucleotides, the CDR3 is TGTGCCAGCAGTTTATTGGGGACAGGGGGCGACTATGGCTACACCTTC. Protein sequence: CASSLLGTGGDYGYTF.